The following is a T cell receptor beta chain sequence with its context. The data derive from a study of blood T cell repertoires in COVID-19. Study as a whole: Samples came from the United States, Italy and Spain, spanning acute and convalescent COVID-19. PBMCs, B-cell-depleted T cells, or T cells provided the cDNA or gDNA that made up the material.

Authors' data handling: Reference gene primers were amplified, and this amplification served to estimate nucleated cell counts. TCRdb's copy holds only in-frame clones and misses some; the assay was immunoSEQ multiplex PCR. Clone size and V and J calls were adopted from that table, with D and trimming inferred from the DNA. The table records some 130,000 clones, about four fifths of them present only once. The length of the CDR3 is 12 residues. Germline V gives CDR1 SQVTM, CDR2 ANQGSEA. V lost 0 bases to trimming and J lost 4 bases, with 5 bases between them. This receptor was taken from a man aged 35-49 years with active or convalescent COVID-19. The V call is TRBV29-1, the J call TRBJ2-3, with no clear D. Material: peripheral blood. CDR3 nucleotides: TGCAGCGTTGAAGAGGCAGCAGATACGCAGTATTTT. Translation: CSVEEAADTQYF.